This T cell receptor beta chain derives from a study of T cell repertoires in ileal Crohn's disease. The wider study: The M0 sample came from the inflamed ileal portion of the resected specimen.

The CDR3 has 14 residues. Per the germline V gene, CDR1 is LGHNA and CDR2 is YSLEER. V dropped 4 bases and J dropped 6; count of bases not matched to a gene: 4. This clone was detected a few times. Time point here: inflamed ileum from the surgical specimen. The data were produced by immunoSEQ multiplex PCR, yet TCRdb's version contains in-frame clones alone and is incomplete. The table has about 8,000 clones, approximately 85% seen once. The TCR comes from an adult with Crohn's disease. This chain uses TRBV4-3 with TRBJ2-2, with 8 bases lining up with TRBD1. Sequenced material: ileal tissue. The CDR3 sequence: CASSLIQGAGELFF. The CDR3 nucleotides read TGCGCCAGCAGCCTCATACAGGGGGCCGGGGAGCTGTTTTTT.